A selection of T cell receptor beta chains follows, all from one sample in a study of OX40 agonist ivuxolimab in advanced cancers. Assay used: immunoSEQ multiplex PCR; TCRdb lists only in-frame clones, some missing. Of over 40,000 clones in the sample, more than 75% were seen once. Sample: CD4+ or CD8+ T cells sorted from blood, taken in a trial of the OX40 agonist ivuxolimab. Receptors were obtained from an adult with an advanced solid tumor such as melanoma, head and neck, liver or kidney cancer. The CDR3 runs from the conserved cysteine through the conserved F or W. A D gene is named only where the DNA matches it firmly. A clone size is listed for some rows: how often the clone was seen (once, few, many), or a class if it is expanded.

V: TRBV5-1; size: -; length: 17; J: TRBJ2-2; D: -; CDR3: CASSLRLSGLNPGELFF; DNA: TGCGCCAGCAGCTTACGCCTTAGCGGACTTAATCCAGGGGAGCTGTTTTTT
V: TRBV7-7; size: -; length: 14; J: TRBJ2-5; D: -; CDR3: CASSLGGSQETQYF; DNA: TGTGCCAGCAGCTTAGGGGGTTCCCAAGAGACCCAGTACTTC
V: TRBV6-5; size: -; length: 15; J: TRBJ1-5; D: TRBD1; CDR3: CASSPGTGNNQPQHF; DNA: TGTGCCAGCAGCCCTGGGACAGGGAACAATCAGCCCCAGCATTTT
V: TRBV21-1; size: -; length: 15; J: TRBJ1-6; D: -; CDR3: CASSPGAGLNSPLHF; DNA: TGTGCCAGCAGCCCAGGAGCAGGGTTGAATTCACCCCTCCACTTT
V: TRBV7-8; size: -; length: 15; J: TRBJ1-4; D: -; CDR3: CASSLFLTTNEKLFF; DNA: TGTGCCAGCTCCCTCTTTCTTACAACTAATGAAAAACTGTTTTTT
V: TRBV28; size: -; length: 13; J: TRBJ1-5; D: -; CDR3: CASSVPGTGPQHF; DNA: TGTGCCAGCAGTGTCCCAGGTACAGGGCCCCAGCATTTT
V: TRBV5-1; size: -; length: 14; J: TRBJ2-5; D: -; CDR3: CASSLSLAEETQYF; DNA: TGCGCCAGCAGCTTGAGTTTAGCTGAAGAGACCCAGTACTTC
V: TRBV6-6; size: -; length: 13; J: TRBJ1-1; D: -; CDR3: CASSRTANTEAFF; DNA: TGTGCCAGCAGCAGGACAGCGAACACTGAAGCTTTCTTT
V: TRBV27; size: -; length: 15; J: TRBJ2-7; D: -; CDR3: CASSLYGASSYEQYF; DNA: TGTGCCAGCAGTTTATATGGAGCGAGCTCCTACGAGCAGTACTTC
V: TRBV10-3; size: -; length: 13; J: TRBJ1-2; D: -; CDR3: CAISESLRGGYTF; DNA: TGTGCCATCAGTGAGTCCCTACGTGGCGGCTACACCTTC
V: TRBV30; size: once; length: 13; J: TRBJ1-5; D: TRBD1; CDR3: CAWSGQGMQPQHF; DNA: TGTGCCTGGAGCGGACAGGGCATGCAGCCCCAGCATTTT
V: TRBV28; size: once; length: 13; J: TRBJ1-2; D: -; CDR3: CASSLLSTEGYTF; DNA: TGTGCCAGCAGTTTATTATCTACTGAGGGCTACACCTTC
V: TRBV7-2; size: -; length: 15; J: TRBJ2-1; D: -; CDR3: CASSLVAVGYNEQFF; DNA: TGTGCCAGCAGCTTAGTAGCGGTGGGGTACAATGAGCAGTTCTTC
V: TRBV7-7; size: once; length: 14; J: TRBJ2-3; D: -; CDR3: CASSPGVSTDTQYF; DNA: TGTGCCAGCAGCCCGGGGGTTAGCACAGATACGCAGTATTTT
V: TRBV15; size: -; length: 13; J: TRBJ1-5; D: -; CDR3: CATSRSPQEPQHF; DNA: TGTGCCACCAGCAGAAGTCCACAGGAGCCCCAGCATTTT
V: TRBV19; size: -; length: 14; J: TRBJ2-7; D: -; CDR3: CASRRDTSSYEQYF; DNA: TGTGCCAGTAGACGGGACACCAGCTCCTACGAGCAGTACTTC
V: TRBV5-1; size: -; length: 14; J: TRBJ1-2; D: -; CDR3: CASSLEAASRGYTF; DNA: TGCGCCAGCAGCTTGGAGGCAGCATCGAGGGGCTACACCTTC
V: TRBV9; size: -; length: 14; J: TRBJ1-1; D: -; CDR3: CASRRGELNTEAFF; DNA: TGTGCCAGCAGAAGGGGGGAATTGAACACTGAAGCTTTCTTT
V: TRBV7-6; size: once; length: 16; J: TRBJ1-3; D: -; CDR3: CASSLAGTPQGNTIYF; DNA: TGTGCCAGCAGCTTAGCGGGGACCCCCCAAGGAAACACCATATATTTT
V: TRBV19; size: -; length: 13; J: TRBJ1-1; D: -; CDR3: CASQRSLDTEAFF; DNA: TGTGCCAGTCAAAGATCGTTGGACACTGAAGCTTTCTTT
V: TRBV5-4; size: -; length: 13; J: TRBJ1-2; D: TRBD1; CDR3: CASSPDRGQGYTF; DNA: TGTGCCAGCAGCCCGGACAGGGGGCAGGGCTACACCTTC
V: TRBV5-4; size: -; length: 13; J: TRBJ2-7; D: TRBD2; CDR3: CASSSSGLREQYF; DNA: TGTGCCAGCAGCTCCTCGGGACTAAGGGAGCAGTACTTC
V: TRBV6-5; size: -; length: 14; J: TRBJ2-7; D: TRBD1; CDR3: CASSYSLTGYEQYF; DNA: TGTGCCAGCAGTTACTCCTTGACAGGGTACGAGCAGTACTTC
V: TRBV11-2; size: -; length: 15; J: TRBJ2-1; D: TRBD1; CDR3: CASSPGTGLGNEQFF; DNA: TGTGCCAGCAGCCCCGGGACAGGCTTGGGGAATGAGCAGTTCTTC
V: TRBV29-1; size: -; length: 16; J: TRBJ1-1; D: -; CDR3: CSVEDQGTQKDTEAFF; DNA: TGCAGCGTTGAAGATCAGGGGACACAAAAGGACACTGAAGCTTTCTTT
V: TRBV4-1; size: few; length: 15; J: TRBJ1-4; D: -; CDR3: CASSLPFRRGEKLFF; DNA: TGCGCCAGCAGCCTCCCGTTCCGACGGGGGGAAAAACTGTTTTTT
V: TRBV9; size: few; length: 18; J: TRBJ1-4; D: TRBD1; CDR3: CASSAGGAGTGVREKLFF; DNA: TGTGCCAGCAGCGCGGGCGGTGCGGGTACAGGGGTAAGGGAAAAACTGTTTTTT
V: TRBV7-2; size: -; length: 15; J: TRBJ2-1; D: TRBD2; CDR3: CASSQLAGGHNEQFF; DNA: TGTGCCAGCAGCCAACTAGCGGGGGGGCATAATGAGCAGTTCTTC